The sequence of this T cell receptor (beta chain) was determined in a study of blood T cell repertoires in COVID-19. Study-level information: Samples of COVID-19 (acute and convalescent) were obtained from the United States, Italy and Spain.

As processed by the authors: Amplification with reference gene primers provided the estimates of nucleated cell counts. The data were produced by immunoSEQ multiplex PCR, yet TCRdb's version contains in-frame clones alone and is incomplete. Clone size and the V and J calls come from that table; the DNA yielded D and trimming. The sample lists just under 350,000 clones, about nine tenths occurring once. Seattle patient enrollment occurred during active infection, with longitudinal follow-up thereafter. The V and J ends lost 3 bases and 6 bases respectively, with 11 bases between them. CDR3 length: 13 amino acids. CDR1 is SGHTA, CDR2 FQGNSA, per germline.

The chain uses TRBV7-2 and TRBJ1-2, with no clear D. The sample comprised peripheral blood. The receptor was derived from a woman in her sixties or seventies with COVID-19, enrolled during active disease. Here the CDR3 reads CASSFRVGDGYTF. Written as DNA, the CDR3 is TGTGCCAGCAGCTTCCGGGTTGGTGATGGCTACACCTTC.